These T cell receptor beta chains were read from a single sample in a study of T cell repertoires in cytomegalovirus infection. TCRdb called the reads again in MiXCR, with one record for every CDR3 protein. The repertoire holds approximately 770,000 distinct CDR3 sequences, roughly 29% seen once, with 13% in the top ten. These TCRs are of unknown antigen specificity. The sequencing here drew on cultured CD8+ T cells from PBMCs, taken from culture after CMV antigen stimulation. These receptors all come from a human donor in good health (CMV status not recorded). Some clones in this sample may be carry-over from other donors' samples. Each CDR3 is given with its conserved first and last residue. D genes are given only for firm matches. Expanded clones get a size class; other rows say once, few or many, or leave the size out.

CDR3aa: CASRARGEQYF; CDR3nt: TGTGCCAGCAGAGCTCGAGGGGAGCAGTACTTC; abundance: NA; v_gene: TRBV6-5; len: 11; j_gene: TRBJ2-7; d_gene: NA
CDR3aa: CASSFQGQGTSYGYTF; CDR3nt: TGTGCCAGCAGTTTCCAGGGACAGGGGACCTCCTATGGCTACACCTTC; abundance: NA; v_gene: TRBV27; len: 16; j_gene: TRBJ1-2; d_gene: TRBD1
CDR3aa: CASSYSDGAGSWETQYF; CDR3nt: TGTGCCAGCAGTTACTCAGACGGTGCCGGGTCATGGGAGACCCAGTACTTC; abundance: NA; v_gene: TRBV6-6; len: 17; j_gene: TRBJ2-5; d_gene: NA
CDR3aa: CATSSDRGPYNEQFF; CDR3nt: TGTGCCACCAGCTCCGACAGGGGCCCCTACAATGAGCAGTTCTTC; abundance: few; v_gene: TRBV15; len: 15; j_gene: TRBJ2-1; d_gene: TRBD1
CDR3aa: CASGFGRGGNQPQHF; CDR3nt: TGTGCTAGTGGTTTCGGACGAGGAGGGAATCAGCCCCAGCATTTT; abundance: NA; v_gene: TRBV12-5; len: 15; j_gene: TRBJ1-5; d_gene: NA
CDR3aa: CASSLSARLGQPQHF; CDR3nt: TGTGCCAGCAGTTTATCGGCCAGGTTAGGACAGCCCCAGCATTTT; abundance: NA; v_gene: TRBV27; len: 15; j_gene: TRBJ1-5; d_gene: NA
CDR3aa: CASNQRGTQETQYF; CDR3nt: TGTGCCAGCAACCAACGGGGTACCCAAGAGACCCAGTACTTC; abundance: NA; v_gene: TRBV7-8; len: 14; j_gene: TRBJ2-5; d_gene: NA
CDR3aa: CASGLGTEAFF; CDR3nt: TGTGCTAGTGGTTTGGGCACTGAAGCTTTCTTT; abundance: many; v_gene: TRBV12-5; len: 11; j_gene: TRBJ1-1; d_gene: NA
CDR3aa: CATSGWSTDTQYF; CDR3nt: TGTGCCACCAGTGGTTGGAGCACAGATACGCAGTATTTT; abundance: NA; v_gene: TRBV24-1; len: 13; j_gene: TRBJ2-3; d_gene: NA
CDR3aa: CASSLRTGSSYNSPLHF; CDR3nt: TGTGCCAGCAGCTTAAGGACGGGTAGCTCCTATAATTCACCCCTCCACTTT; abundance: NA; v_gene: TRBV11-3; len: 17; j_gene: TRBJ1-6; d_gene: NA
CDR3aa: CASSLTNTDTQYF; CDR3nt: TGTGCCAGCAGTCTTACAAACACAGATACGCAGTATTTT; abundance: few; v_gene: TRBV11-2; len: 13; j_gene: TRBJ2-3; d_gene: NA
CDR3aa: CASSFRRANTGELFF; CDR3nt: TGTGCCAGCAGTTTCAGGCGGGCGAACACCGGGGAGCTGTTTTTT; abundance: many; v_gene: TRBV12-3/TRBV12-4; len: 15; j_gene: TRBJ2-2; d_gene: NA
CDR3aa: CASSSSAGGNYGYTF; CDR3nt: TGTGCCAGTAGTTCTTCCGCCGGGGGCAACTATGGCTACACCTTC; abundance: NA; v_gene: TRBV19; len: 15; j_gene: TRBJ1-2; d_gene: NA
CDR3aa: CASRADRGYFDEQFF; CDR3nt: TGTGCCAGCAGGGCAGACAGGGGGTACTTCGATGAGCAGTTCTTC; abundance: NA; v_gene: TRBV6-1; len: 15; j_gene: TRBJ2-1; d_gene: TRBD1
CDR3aa: CASSDLYAGQTNYGYTF; CDR3nt: TGTGCCAGCAGTGATCTCTATGCAGGACAAACTAACTATGGCTACACCTTC; abundance: NA; v_gene: TRBV2; len: 17; j_gene: TRBJ1-2; d_gene: NA
CDR3aa: CAIRPPDRGDTEAFF; CDR3nt: TGTGCCATCAGGCCCCCCGACAGGGGTGACACTGAAGCTTTCTTT; abundance: few; v_gene: TRBV10-3; len: 15; j_gene: TRBJ1-1; d_gene: TRBD1
CDR3aa: CASSQDSGPYNEQFF; CDR3nt: TGCGCCAGCAGCCAAGATAGTGGGCCCTACAATGAGCAGTTCTTC; abundance: many; v_gene: TRBV4-1; len: 15; j_gene: TRBJ2-1; d_gene: NA
CDR3aa: CASRLTGGWTEAFF; CDR3nt: TGTGCCAGCAGGCTGACAGGGGGCTGGACTGAAGCTTTCTTT; abundance: NA; v_gene: TRBV27; len: 14; j_gene: TRBJ1-1; d_gene: TRBD1
CDR3aa: CASRPTPRVPSTDTQYF; CDR3nt: TGTGCCAGCAGACCCACCCCGAGAGTCCCCTCCACAGATACGCAGTATTTT; abundance: NA; v_gene: TRBV27; len: 17; j_gene: TRBJ2-3; d_gene: NA
CDR3aa: CASSRRAAYNEQFF; CDR3nt: TGTGCCAGCAGCCGGAGGGCCGCGTACAATGAGCAGTTCTTC; abundance: NA; v_gene: TRBV13; len: 14; j_gene: TRBJ2-1; d_gene: NA
CDR3aa: CASSALSTDTQYF; CDR3nt: TGTGCCAGCAGTGCCCTAAGCACAGATACGCAGTATTTT; abundance: few; v_gene: TRBV6-1; len: 13; j_gene: TRBJ2-3; d_gene: NA
CDR3aa: CATSRDRQQNTEAFF; CDR3nt: TGTGCCACCAGCAGAGATCGGCAACAGAACACTGAAGCTTTCTTT; abundance: many; v_gene: TRBV15; len: 15; j_gene: TRBJ1-1; d_gene: NA
CDR3aa: CASSLTGFQYGYTF; CDR3nt: TGTGCCAGCAGTTTGACAGGGTTTCAGTATGGCTACACCTTC; abundance: few; v_gene: TRBV12-3/TRBV12-4; len: 14; j_gene: TRBJ1-2; d_gene: TRBD1
CDR3aa: CASTRPGANTGELFF; CDR3nt: TGTGCCAGCACCCGGCCGGGGGCCAACACCGGGGAGCTGTTTTTT; abundance: NA; v_gene: TRBV7-2; len: 15; j_gene: TRBJ2-2; d_gene: NA
CDR3aa: CPSSPGYYEQYF; CDR3nt: TGTCCCAGCAGCCCCGGATACTACGAGCAGTACTTC; abundance: NA; v_gene: TRBV7-4; len: 12; j_gene: TRBJ2-7; d_gene: NA
CDR3aa: CASSPEEVDGQPQHF; CDR3nt: TGCGCCAGCAGCCCCGAGGAGGTGGATGGTCAGCCCCAGCATTTT; abundance: many; v_gene: TRBV4-1; len: 15; j_gene: TRBJ1-5; d_gene: NA
CDR3aa: CASSLSRQQETQYF; CDR3nt: TGTGCCAGCAGCTTAAGTAGACAGCAAGAGACCCAGTACTTC; abundance: NA; v_gene: TRBV7-9; len: 14; j_gene: TRBJ2-5; d_gene: NA
CDR3aa: CASSPPARDTQYF; CDR3nt: TGTGCCAGCTCACCACCGGCCCGAGATACGCAGTATTTT; abundance: many; v_gene: TRBV18; len: 13; j_gene: TRBJ2-3; d_gene: NA
CDR3aa: CASSSWDRGNTEAFF; CDR3nt: TGTGCCAGCAGCTCCTGGGACAGGGGGAACACTGAAGCTTTCTTT; abundance: few; v_gene: TRBV11-2; len: 15; j_gene: TRBJ1-1; d_gene: TRBD1
CDR3aa: CASSWGQGVDYGYTF; CDR3nt: TGTGCCAGCAGTTGGGGACAGGGGGTAGACTATGGCTACACCTTC; abundance: few; v_gene: TRBV6-5; len: 15; j_gene: TRBJ1-2; d_gene: TRBD1
CDR3aa: CASSYPRETQYF; CDR3nt: TGTGCCAGCAGTTACCCAAGGGAGACCCAGTACTTC; abundance: many; v_gene: TRBV6-5; len: 12; j_gene: TRBJ2-5; d_gene: NA
CDR3aa: CASSLQSGGGSYNEQFF; CDR3nt: TGTGCCAGCAGCCTCCAATCGGGGGGCGGTTCCTACAATGAGCAGTTCTTC; abundance: NA; v_gene: TRBV7-3; len: 17; j_gene: TRBJ2-1; d_gene: NA
CDR3aa: CASSQDRQGKTTNTGELFF; CDR3nt: TGCGCCAGCAGCCAAGACCGACAGGGGAAAACTACGAACACCGGGGAGCTGTTTTTT; abundance: NA; v_gene: TRBV4-3; len: 19; j_gene: TRBJ2-2; d_gene: TRBD1
CDR3aa: CASGLPKAATGANTGELFF; CDR3nt: TGTGCTAGTGGTTTGCCAAAGGCCGCAACAGGTGCGAACACCGGGGAGCTGTTTTTT; abundance: few; v_gene: TRBV12-5; len: 19; j_gene: TRBJ2-2; d_gene: NA
CDR3aa: CATSRGRGGVEAFF; CDR3nt: TGTGCCACCAGCAGAGGAAGGGGAGGGGTTGAGGCTTTCTTT; abundance: few; v_gene: TRBV15; len: 14; j_gene: TRBJ1-1; d_gene: NA
CDR3aa: CASIPAGRNEQFF; CDR3nt: TGTGCCAGCATCCCAGCGGGGAGGAACGAGCAGTTCTTC; abundance: NA; v_gene: TRBV2; len: 13; j_gene: TRBJ2-1; d_gene: TRBD2
CDR3aa: CASSLVVGSTDTQYF; CDR3nt: TGTGCCAGCAGCTTAGTGGTGGGGAGCACAGATACGCAGTATTTT; abundance: NA; v_gene: TRBV7-6; len: 15; j_gene: TRBJ2-3; d_gene: NA
CDR3aa: CASSGSRYQETQYF; CDR3nt: TGTGCCAGCAGTGGATCTAGGTACCAAGAGACCCAGTACTTC; abundance: NA; v_gene: TRBV27; len: 14; j_gene: TRBJ2-5; d_gene: NA
CDR3aa: CASSQAYIGGGNQPQHF; CDR3nt: TGTGCCAGCAGCCAAGCCTACATAGGAGGCGGCAATCAGCCCCAGCATTTT; abundance: NA; v_gene: TRBV4-2; len: 17; j_gene: TRBJ1-5; d_gene: NA
CDR3aa: CASSLAGARRVETQYF; CDR3nt: TGTGCCAGCAGCTTAGCAGGGGCGCGGCGAGTAGAGACCCAGTACTTC; abundance: NA; v_gene: TRBV7-6; len: 16; j_gene: TRBJ2-5; d_gene: NA